This TCR beta chain derives from a study of response to subunit inactivated influenza vaccine. The study, taken as a whole, reports: Few additional T cells are recruited per seasonal influenza vaccination, authors suggested.

Germline lookup yields CDR1 DFQATT and CDR2 SNEGSKA (reference sequence). V dropped 6 bases and J dropped 0 bases, with 15 bases sitting between them. The CDR3 covers 14 residues. This clonotype appeared many times. Antigen specificity is unknown. Using its own MiXCR run on the RT-PCR reads, TCRdb lists one record per CDR3 protein. The sample records hundreds of thousands of distinct CDR3 sequences, about 15% being singletons. J is TRBJ2-7 and V is TRBV20-1; a possible D gene is TRBD2 (7 bases). Specimen: PBMCs from blood, collected 14 days before vaccination. This TCR was recovered from a man in his fifties who received an inactivated influenza vaccine. The CDR3 DNA reads as TGCAGTGCCCCAGCGAGGGGGGGCTCCTACGAGCAGTACTTC. Translation: CSAPARGGSYEQYF.